These 4 T cell receptor beta chains were sequenced from one sample in a study of T-cell reconstitution after alpha-beta-depleted transplantation in children. For TCRbeta, the library was prepared with unique molecular identifiers. Via MiXCR, TCRdb re-called the PCR reads, giving one row per CDR3 protein. The repertoire has hundreds of thousands of distinct CDR3 sequences, 10% to 15% of them found once; the top ten carry 2.2%. Sequenced here: PBMCs, mostly from graft donor cells, sampled 360 days after TCRalphabeta/CD19-depleted stem cell transplant. The receptors were gathered from a male patient between 10 and 17 years old who had a stem cell transplant for acute myeloid leukemia, so the T cells may come from the graft donor.

This clonotype came up a few times. V gene TRBV20-1 combines with J gene TRBJ2-7; TRBD2 matches at 10 bases. Germline loops: CDR1 DFQATT, CDR2 SNEGSKA (reference sequence). Trimming cost V 6 bases and J 4 bases; bases outside gene matches: 12. This CDR3 region has 15 residues. The CDR3 bases are TGCAGTGCCGAGGGGGGAGCTAGCGGGAGTTACGAGCAGTACTTC. Protein sequence: CSAEGGASGSYEQYF.

Ten or more counts support this clonotype. V and J are TRBV7-3 and TRBJ1-1; D unresolved. CDR3 length: 13 amino acids. V was trimmed by 4 bases and J by 2 bases, leaving 8 bases between them. Per germline, CDR1 SGHTA and CDR2 FQGTGA. CDR3: CASSSLGNTEAFF. CDR3 DNA: TGTGCCAGCAGCTCCTTAGGAAACACTGAAGCTTTCTTT.

The chain employs TRBV20-1 and TRBJ2-7, with D possibly matching TRBD2 (6 bases). V lost 5 bases, J lost 6 bases, and 17 bases lay in between. The germline V gene has CDR1 DFQATT and CDR2 SNEGSKA (reference sequence). The CDR3 spans 13 residues. CDR3 sequence (DNA): TGCAGTGCTTCGGAAGGGGAGGTTATCGAGCAGTACTTC. This translates into CSASEGEVIEQYF.

In its sample, this clonotype was seen many times. V usage is TRBV6-5 and J usage is TRBJ1-4; D remains ambiguous. The germline V and J ends were trimmed by 2 bases and 4 bases, with 8 bases remaining between them. Per the germline V gene, CDR1 is MNHEY and CDR2 is SVGAGI. This CDR3 has 14 residues. CDR3 in amino acids: CASSYGRINEKLFF. The CDR3 DNA is TGTGCCAGCAGTTACGGGCGGATTAATGAAAAACTGTTTTTT.